This is a list of T cell receptor beta chains from one sample in a study of T cell changes during pregnancy in multiple sclerosis. Data came from immunoSEQ multiplex PCR; TCRdb stores just in-frame clones and leaves some out. The profile shows roughly 40,000 clones, 91% of them singletons. The sample was CD4+ T cells from peripheral blood mononuclear cells, taken after pregnancy. These receptors originate from a female donor in good health, enrolled as a control in a pregnancy study. Each CDR3 is given with its conserved first and last residue. D genes are given only for firm matches. Clone size appears in some rows only: once, few, many, or a class for an expanded clone.

CDR3aa	CDR3nt	d_gene	abundance	v_gene	j_gene
CASSQQTGGEQFF	TGCGCCAGCAGCCAACAGACGGGGGGTGAGCAGTTCTTC	TRBD2	NA	TRBV4-1	TRBJ2-1
CASSFDRRNTEAFF	TGTGCCAGCAGCTTCGACAGAAGAAACACTGAAGCTTTCTTT	NA	NA	TRBV5-6	TRBJ1-1
CASTDRGGSYEQYF	TGTGCCAGTACCGACAGGGGCGGCTCCTACGAGCAGTACTTC	TRBD1	NA	TRBV19	TRBJ2-7
CASSQVSLAQETQYF	TGCGCCAGCAGCCAAGTATCGTTGGCTCAAGAGACCCAGTACTTC	NA	NA	TRBV4-1	TRBJ2-5
CASNLGQNYGYTF	TGTGCCAGCAATCTAGGACAGAACTATGGCTACACCTTC	NA	NA	TRBV28	TRBJ1-2
CASSPRGTPGTEAFF	TGTGCCAGTAGCCCCCGGGGGACCCCGGGCACTGAAGCTTTCTTT	NA	NA	TRBV19	TRBJ1-1
CASSLDHRHSPLHF	TGTGCCAGCAGCTTAGACCACAGGCATTCACCCCTCCACTTT	NA	few	TRBV11-2	TRBJ1-6
CASRPQGRGGSYEQYF	TGTGCCAGCCGACCCCAGGGGCGGGGGGGCTCCTACGAGCAGTACTTC	TRBD2	NA	TRBV2	TRBJ2-7
CASSIVRGTSGVSNEQFF	TGTGCCAGTTCCATCGTTCGGGGGACTAGCGGTGTGTCCAATGAGCAGTTCTTC	TRBD2	NA	TRBV19	TRBJ2-1
CASSTADSVNTEAFF	TGTGCCAGCAGCACAGCGGACAGCGTGAACACTGAAGCTTTCTTT	NA	NA	TRBV7-2	TRBJ1-1
CASSPGGRDAYEQYF	TGTGCCAGCAGTCCAGGAGGGAGGGACGCCTACGAGCAGTACTTC	TRBD2	NA	TRBV5-4	TRBJ2-7
CASSVTGNYGYTF	TGTGCCAGCAGCGTGACAGGGAACTATGGCTACACCTTC	TRBD1	NA	TRBV9	TRBJ1-2
CASSQGLAGGNEQFF	TGTGCCAGCAGCCAGGGACTAGCGGGGGGCAATGAGCAGTTCTTC	TRBD2	NA	TRBV5-4	TRBJ2-1
CASSVPGQGYYGYTF	TGTGCCAGCAGCGTCCCGGGACAGGGATACTATGGCTACACCTTC	TRBD1	NA	TRBV9	TRBJ1-2
CASSPHQGSAEAFF	TGTGCTAGCAGCCCACATCAGGGATCTGCTGAAGCTTTCTTT	NA	NA	TRBV7-7	TRBJ1-1
CASSLALFEQFF	TGTGCCAGCAGCTTAGCTCTCTTCGAGCAGTTCTTC	NA	NA	TRBV7-8	TRBJ2-1
CASSPLGVPYNEQFF	TGTGCCAGCAGCCCCTTGGGAGTCCCCTACAATGAGCAGTTCTTC	NA	NA	TRBV2	TRBJ2-1
CASSFSGRAQDTQYF	TGTGCCAGCAGCTTTAGCGGGAGGGCCCAAGATACGCAGTATTTT	TRBD2	once	TRBV28	TRBJ2-3
CASRLAGVMSYEQYF	TGTGCCAGTAGGCTAGCGGGAGTGATGAGCTACGAGCAGTACTTC	TRBD2	NA	TRBV19	TRBJ2-7
CASSQGRGQGHYGYTF	TGCGCCAGCAGCCAAGGGCGGGGACAGGGGCACTATGGCTACACCTTC	TRBD1	NA	TRBV4-1	TRBJ1-2
CASSLQGANSYNSPLHF	TGCGCCAGCAGCTTACAGGGGGCGAACTCCTATAATTCACCCCTCCACTTT	TRBD1	NA	TRBV5-1	TRBJ1-6
CASSEVGGVGAQETQYF	TGTGCCAGCAGTGAAGTAGGGGGCGTAGGGGCGCAAGAGACCCAGTACTTC	TRBD1	NA	TRBV2	TRBJ2-5
CASSLDLLAGDTQYF	TGTGCCAGCAGCTTAGATCTACTAGCGGGAGATACGCAGTATTTT	TRBD2	NA	TRBV11-3	TRBJ2-3
CASSLDTTSYEQYF	TGCGCCAGCAGCTTGGACACCACCTCCTACGAGCAGTACTTC	NA	NA	TRBV5-1	TRBJ2-7
CASSFGTGNNEQFF	TGCGCCAGCAGCTTTGGGACAGGGAACAATGAGCAGTTCTTC	TRBD1	NA	TRBV5-1	TRBJ2-1
CASSLGGSDSYEQYF	TGCGCCAGCAGCTTGGGCGGGAGCGACTCCTACGAGCAGTACTTC	TRBD2	NA	TRBV5-1	TRBJ2-7
CASSPGTGMNTEAFF	TGTGCCAGCAGCCCGGGGACAGGGATGAACACTGAAGCTTTCTTT	TRBD1	NA	TRBV7-2	TRBJ1-1
CASKTVGGLAKNIQYF	TGTGCCAGCAAAACGGTCGGGGGACTAGCCAAAAACATTCAGTACTTC	NA	NA	TRBV2	TRBJ2-4
CASSYAAGPYEQYF	TGTGCCAGCAGTTACGCAGCGGGCCCCTACGAGCAGTACTTC	NA	NA	TRBV6-6	TRBJ2-7
CASLGSQGRSEQYF	TGTGCCAGCCTCGGATCACAGGGTCGGAGCGAGCAGTACTTC	NA	NA	TRBV18	TRBJ2-7
CASSLEETGGTEAFF	TGTGCCAGCAGCTTGGAGGAGACAGGAGGAACTGAAGCTTTCTTT	NA	NA	TRBV5-4	TRBJ1-1
CATQHRGYYNSPLHF	TGCGCCACCCAACACAGGGGGTATTATAATTCACCCCTCCACTTT	TRBD1	few	TRBV10-1	TRBJ1-6
CASRRQGNEKLFF	TGTGCCAGCAGACGACAGGGAAATGAAAAACTGTTTTTT	TRBD1	NA	TRBV25-1	TRBJ1-4
CASAAYRDSGNTIYF	TGTGCCAGCGCCGCCTACAGGGACTCTGGAAACACCATATATTTT	NA	NA	TRBV6-1	TRBJ1-3
CASSLAAVNTEAFF	TGTGCCAGCAGCTTAGCGGCGGTGAACACTGAAGCTTTCTTT	NA	NA	TRBV7-2	TRBJ1-1
CASSQDWIPTQETQYF	TGCGCCAGCAGCCAGGACTGGATCCCCACCCAAGAGACCCAGTACTTC	NA	NA	TRBV4-1	TRBJ2-5
CASSLVTGRSSYNEQFF	TGCGCCAGCAGCTTGGTAACAGGCCGGAGCTCCTACAATGAGCAGTTCTTC	NA	NA	TRBV5-1	TRBJ2-1
CASSLAGRTDTQYF	TGTGCCAGCAGCTTGGCGGGGAGAACAGATACGCAGTATTTT	NA	once	TRBV5-5	TRBJ2-3
CASSQINSGSTDTQYF	TGCGCCAGCAGCCAAATAAATAGCGGGAGCACAGATACGCAGTATTTT	TRBD2	NA	TRBV4-3	TRBJ2-3
CASSIDQGAGELFF	TGTGCCAGTAGTATAGATCAGGGCGCCGGGGAGCTGTTTTTT	NA	NA	TRBV19	TRBJ2-2
CASSRRDRDSTEQYF	TGTGCCAGTAGTCGTCGGGACAGGGACTCCACCGAGCAGTACTTC	TRBD1	once	TRBV19	TRBJ2-7
CASSAGGGSGANVLTF	TGTGCCAGCAGCGCGGGAGGGGGGTCTGGGGCCAACGTCCTGACTTTC	TRBD2	NA	TRBV9	TRBJ2-6
CASRADTNYGYTF	TGTGCCAGCAGGGCCGATACTAACTATGGCTACACCTTC	NA	once	TRBV2	TRBJ1-2
CASSLKGDLSTGELFF	TGTGCCAGCAGCTTGAAAGGGGATTTGAGCACCGGGGAGCTGTTTTTT	NA	NA	TRBV5-5	TRBJ2-2
CASSPSGIEDSPLHF	TGTGCCAGCTCGCCCTCCGGGATCGAGGATTCACCCCTCCACTTT	NA	NA	TRBV18	TRBJ1-6
CASSKSGEGAYYGYTF	TGTGCCAGCAGTAAAAGTGGGGAAGGGGCTTACTATGGCTACACCTTC	NA	once	TRBV28	TRBJ1-2
CASSRGSNYGYTF	TGTGCCAGCAGCAGGGGCAGTAACTATGGCTACACCTTC	NA	NA	TRBV2	TRBJ1-2
CASSRTGSYNEQFF	TGTGCCAGCAGCCGGACAGGATCCTACAATGAGCAGTTCTTC	TRBD1	NA	TRBV7-9	TRBJ2-1
CASSARGEGNQPQHF	TGTGCCAGCAGTGCAAGAGGGGAGGGCAATCAGCCCCAGCATTTT	NA	NA	TRBV6-1	TRBJ1-5